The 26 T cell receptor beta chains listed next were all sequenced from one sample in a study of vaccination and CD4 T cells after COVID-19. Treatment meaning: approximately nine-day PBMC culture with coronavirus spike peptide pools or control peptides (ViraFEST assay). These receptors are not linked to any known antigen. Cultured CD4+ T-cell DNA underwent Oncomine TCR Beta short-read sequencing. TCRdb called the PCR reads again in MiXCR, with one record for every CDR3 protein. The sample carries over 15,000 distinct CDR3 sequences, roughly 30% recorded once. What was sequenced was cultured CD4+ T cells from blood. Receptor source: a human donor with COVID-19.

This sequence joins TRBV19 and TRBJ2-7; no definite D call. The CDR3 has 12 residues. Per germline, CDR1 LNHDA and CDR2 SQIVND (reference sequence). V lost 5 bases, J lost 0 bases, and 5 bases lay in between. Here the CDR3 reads CASSASSYEQYF. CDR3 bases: TGTGCCAGTAGTGCCAGCTCCTACGAGCAGTACTTC.

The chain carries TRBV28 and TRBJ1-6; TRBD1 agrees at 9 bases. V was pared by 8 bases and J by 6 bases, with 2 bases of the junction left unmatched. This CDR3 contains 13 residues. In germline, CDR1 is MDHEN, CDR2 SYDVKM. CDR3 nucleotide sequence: TGTGCCAGCCGGGGACAGGGTAATTCACCCCTCCACTTT. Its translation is CASRGQGNSPLHF.

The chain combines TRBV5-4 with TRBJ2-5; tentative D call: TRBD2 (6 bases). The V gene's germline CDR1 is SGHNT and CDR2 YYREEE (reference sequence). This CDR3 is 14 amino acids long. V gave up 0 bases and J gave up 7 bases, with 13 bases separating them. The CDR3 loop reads CASSLVDRGGTQYF. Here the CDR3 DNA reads TGTGCCAGCAGCTTGGTGGATCGGGGAGGGACCCAGTACTTC.

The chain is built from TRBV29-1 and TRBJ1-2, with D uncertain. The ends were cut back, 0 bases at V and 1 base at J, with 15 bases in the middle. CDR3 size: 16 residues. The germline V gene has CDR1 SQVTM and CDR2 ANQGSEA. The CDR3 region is CSVEDTNLRVNYGYTF. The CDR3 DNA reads TGCAGCGTTGAAGATACTAATCTTCGGGTTAACTATGGCTACACCTTC.

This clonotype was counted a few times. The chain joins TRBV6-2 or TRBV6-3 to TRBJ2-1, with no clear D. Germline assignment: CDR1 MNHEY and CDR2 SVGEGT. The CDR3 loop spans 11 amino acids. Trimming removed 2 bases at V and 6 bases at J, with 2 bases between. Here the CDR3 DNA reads TGTGCCAGCAGTTACAGCAATGAGCAGTTCTTC. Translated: CASSYSNEQFF.

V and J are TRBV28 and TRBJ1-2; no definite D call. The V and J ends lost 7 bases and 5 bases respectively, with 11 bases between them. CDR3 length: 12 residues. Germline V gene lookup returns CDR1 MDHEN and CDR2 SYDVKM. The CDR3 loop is CASKNLDYGYTF. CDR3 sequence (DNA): TGTGCCAGCAAAAATCTCGATTATGGCTACACCTTC.

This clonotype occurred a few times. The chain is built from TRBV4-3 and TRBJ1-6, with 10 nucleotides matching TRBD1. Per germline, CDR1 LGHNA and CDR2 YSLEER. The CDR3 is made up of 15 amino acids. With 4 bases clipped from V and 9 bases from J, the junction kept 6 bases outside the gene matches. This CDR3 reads CASSPSGTGVSPLHF. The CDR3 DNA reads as TGCGCCAGCAGCCCCTCCGGGACAGGGGTTTCACCCCTCCACTTT.

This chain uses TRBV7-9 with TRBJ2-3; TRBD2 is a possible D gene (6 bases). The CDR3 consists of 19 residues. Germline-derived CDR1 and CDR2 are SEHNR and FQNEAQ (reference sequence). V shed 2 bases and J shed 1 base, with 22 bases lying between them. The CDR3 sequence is CASSLSPNGGVVGTDTQYF. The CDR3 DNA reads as TGTGCCAGCAGCTTATCCCCTAATGGCGGGGTGGTTGGCACAGATACGCAGTATTTT.

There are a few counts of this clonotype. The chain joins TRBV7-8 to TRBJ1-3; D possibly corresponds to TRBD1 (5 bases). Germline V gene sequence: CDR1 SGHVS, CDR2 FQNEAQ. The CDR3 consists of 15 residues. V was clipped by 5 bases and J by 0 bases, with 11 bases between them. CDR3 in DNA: TGTGCCAGCAGCCCAAGGGACCACTCTGGAAACACCATATATTTT. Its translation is CASSPRDHSGNTIYF.

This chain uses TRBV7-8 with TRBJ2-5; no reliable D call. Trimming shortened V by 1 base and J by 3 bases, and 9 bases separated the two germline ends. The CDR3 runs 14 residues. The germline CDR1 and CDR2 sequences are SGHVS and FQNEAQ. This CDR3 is CASSLVRREETQYF. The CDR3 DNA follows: TGTGCCAGCAGCTTAGTCCGCCGGGAAGAGACCCAGTACTTC.

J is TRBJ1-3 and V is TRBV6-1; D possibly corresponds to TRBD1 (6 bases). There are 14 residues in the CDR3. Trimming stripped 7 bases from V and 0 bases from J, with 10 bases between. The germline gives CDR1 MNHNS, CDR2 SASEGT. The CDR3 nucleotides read TGTGCCAGCACCGGACAGAGCTCTGGAAACACCATATATTTT. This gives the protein CASTGQSSGNTIYF.

The CDR3 sequence: CASSLRGGAGETQYF. The DNA of the CDR3 is TGTGCCAGCAGCTTAAGGGGGGGGGCCGGGGAGACCCAGTACTTC. The chain uses TRBV7-3 and TRBJ2-5, with a possible D match to TRBD2 (7 bases). Germline V gene data show CDR1 as SGHTA and CDR2 as FQGTGA. Trimming left V 1 base short and J 5 bases short, with 14 bases between. The CDR3 extends over 15 amino acids.

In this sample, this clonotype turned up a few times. CDR3: CASSGYGSTGELFF. In DNA form, the CDR3 reads TGTGCCAGCAGTGGGTATGGGTCCACCGGGGAGCTGTTTTTT. The chain uses TRBV27 and TRBJ2-2; unclear D gene. The germline CDR1 and CDR2 sequences are MNHEY and SMNVEV (reference sequence). V lost 5 bases to trimming and J lost 4 bases, with 11 bases between them. This CDR3 comprises 14 residues.

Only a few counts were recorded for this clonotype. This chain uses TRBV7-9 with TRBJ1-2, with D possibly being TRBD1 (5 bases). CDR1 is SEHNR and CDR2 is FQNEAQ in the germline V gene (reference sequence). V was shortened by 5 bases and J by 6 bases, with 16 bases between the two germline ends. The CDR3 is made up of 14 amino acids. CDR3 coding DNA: TGTGCCAGCAGCCAGAGCGGCCAGGGCAATGGCTACACCTTC. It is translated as CASSQSGQGNGYTF.

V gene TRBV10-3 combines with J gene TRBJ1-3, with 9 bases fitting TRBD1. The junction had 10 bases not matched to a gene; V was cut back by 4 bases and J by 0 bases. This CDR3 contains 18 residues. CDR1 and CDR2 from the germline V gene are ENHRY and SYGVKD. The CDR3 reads CAISVGGGTGSSGNTIYF. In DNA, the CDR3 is TGTGCCATCAGTGTAGGAGGCGGGACAGGGAGCTCTGGAAACACCATATATTTT.

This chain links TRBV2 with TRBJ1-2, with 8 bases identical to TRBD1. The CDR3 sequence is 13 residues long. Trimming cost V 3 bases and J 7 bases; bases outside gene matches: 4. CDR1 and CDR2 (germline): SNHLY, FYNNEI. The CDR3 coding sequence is TGTGCCAGCAGTGAGCTTCAGGGGGCTGGCTACACCTTC. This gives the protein CASSELQGAGYTF.

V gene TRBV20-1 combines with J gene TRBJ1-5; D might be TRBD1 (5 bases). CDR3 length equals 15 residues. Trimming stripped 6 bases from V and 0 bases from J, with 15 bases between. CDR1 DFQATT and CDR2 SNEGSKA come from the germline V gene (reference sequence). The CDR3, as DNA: TGCAGTGCAGGTCAGAGGGGACTTAGCAATCAGCCCCAGCATTTT. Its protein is CSAGQRGLSNQPQHF.

CDR3 sequence (DNA): TGTGCCAGCAGCTTATGGTCTTCCTACGAGCAGTACTTC. It encodes CASSLWSSYEQYF. J is TRBJ2-7 and V is TRBV7-2; D is ambiguous. The CDR3 spans 13 residues. CDR1 and CDR2 from the germline V gene are SGHTA and FQGNSA. The V end lost 2 bases, the J end lost 1 base, and 6 bases lay between the germline ends. Combining the CDR3 with reference TRBV7-2 and TRBJ2-7 gives the whole variable domain GAGVSQSPSNKVTEKGKDVELRCDPISGHTALYWYRQSLGQGLEFLIYFQGNSAPDKSGLPSDRFSAERTGGSVSTLTIQRTQQEDSAVYLCASSLWSSYEQYFGPGTRLTVT.

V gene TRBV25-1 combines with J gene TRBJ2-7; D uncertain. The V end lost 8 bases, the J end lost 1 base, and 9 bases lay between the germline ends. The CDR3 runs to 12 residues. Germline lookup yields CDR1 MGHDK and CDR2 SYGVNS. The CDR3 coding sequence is TGTGCCAGCTTAGTGTGGTCCTACGAGCAGTACTTC. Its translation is CASLVWSYEQYF.

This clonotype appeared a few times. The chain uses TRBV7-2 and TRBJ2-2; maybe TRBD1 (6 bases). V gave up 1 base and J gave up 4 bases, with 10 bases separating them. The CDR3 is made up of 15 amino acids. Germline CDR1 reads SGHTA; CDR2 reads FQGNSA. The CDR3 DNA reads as TGTGCCAGCAGCTTAGGGCAGGGGTCCACCGGGGAGCTGTTTTTT. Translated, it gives CASSLGQGSTGELFF.

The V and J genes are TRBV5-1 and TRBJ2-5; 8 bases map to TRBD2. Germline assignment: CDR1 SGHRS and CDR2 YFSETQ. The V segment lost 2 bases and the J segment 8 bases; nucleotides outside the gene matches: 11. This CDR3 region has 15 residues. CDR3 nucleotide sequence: TGCGCCAGCAGCTTACCGGGACTAGGGCTAGTTACCCAGTACTTC. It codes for CASSLPGLGLVTQYF.

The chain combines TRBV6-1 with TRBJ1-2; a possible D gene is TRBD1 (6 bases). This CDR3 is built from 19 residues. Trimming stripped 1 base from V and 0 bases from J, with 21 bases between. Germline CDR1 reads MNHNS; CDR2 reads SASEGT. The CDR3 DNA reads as TGTGCCAGCAGTGAAGTCCGAGGGAGGCAGGGGATTTCTAACTATGGCTACACCTTC. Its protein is CASSEVRGRQGISNYGYTF.

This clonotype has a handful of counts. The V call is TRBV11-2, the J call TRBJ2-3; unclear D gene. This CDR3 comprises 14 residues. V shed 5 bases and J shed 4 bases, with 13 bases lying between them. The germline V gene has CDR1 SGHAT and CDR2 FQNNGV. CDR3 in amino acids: CASSILTWADTQYF. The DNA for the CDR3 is TGTGCCAGCAGCATACTCACTTGGGCAGATACGCAGTATTTT.

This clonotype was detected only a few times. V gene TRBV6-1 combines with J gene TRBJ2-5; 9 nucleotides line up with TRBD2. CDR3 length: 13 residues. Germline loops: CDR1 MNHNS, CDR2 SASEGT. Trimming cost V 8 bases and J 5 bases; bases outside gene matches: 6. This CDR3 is CASYLSGGETQYF. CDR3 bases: TGTGCCAGCTACCTAAGCGGGGGGGAGACCCAGTACTTC.

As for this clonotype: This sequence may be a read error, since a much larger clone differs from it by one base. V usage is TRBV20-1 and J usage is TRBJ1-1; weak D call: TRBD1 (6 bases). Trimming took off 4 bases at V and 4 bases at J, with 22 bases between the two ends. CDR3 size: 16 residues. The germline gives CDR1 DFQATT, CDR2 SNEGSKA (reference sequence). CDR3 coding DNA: TGCAGTGCTATCTCCCCCTCCAACAGGGCCGGCACTGAAGCTTTCTTT. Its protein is CSAISPSNRAGTEAFF.

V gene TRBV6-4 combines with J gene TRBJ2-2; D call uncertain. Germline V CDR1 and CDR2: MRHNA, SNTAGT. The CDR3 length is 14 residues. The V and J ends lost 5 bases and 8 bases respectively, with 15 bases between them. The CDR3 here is CASSLDPRSGELFF. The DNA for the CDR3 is TGTGCCAGCAGTCTGGACCCACGATCGGGGGAGCTGTTTTTT.